The 5 T cell receptor beta chains presented below share a single source sample, sequenced in a study of Graves' ophthalmopathy and Graves' hyperthyroidism (dated by TCRdb to the late 2010s). The sequencer listed for this sample is Illumina HiSeq 2000. TCR beta CDR3 regions were amplified from RNA transcripts for repertoire sequencing. A first-round RT-PCR used HTBI primers with the Qiagen OneStep RT-PCR kit, followed by a second-round multiplex PCR, size selection and purification. The public reads were run again by TCRdb, first through fastp at Q25 and then through MiXCR, and only productive beta chains were kept. Entries are consolidated by CDR3 protein sequence, retaining the most common genes and DNA. This sample holds almost 750,000 distinct CDR3 sequences; around 40% were observed only once. The top ten constitute less than 55% of the sample. Sample: peripheral blood. Source of these receptors: an adult man with Graves' ophthalmopathy.

There are a few counts of this clonotype. The rearrangement joins TRBV7-9 to TRBJ2-5; 8 bases align to TRBD1. Germline V lookup: CDR1 SEHNR, CDR2 FQNEAQ (reference sequence). The CDR3 runs 16 residues. V was clipped by 5 bases and J by 2 bases; unmatched bases: 10. In DNA, the CDR3 is TGTGCCAGCAGCGAAAGGGGGACAGGAAATCAAGAGACCCAGTACTTC. Protein sequence: CASSERGTGNQETQYF.

J is TRBJ1-1 and V is TRBV20-1; 9 nucleotides match TRBD1. The trim removed 6 bases at V and 0 bases at J, leaving 5 bases unmatched. Germline values: CDR1 DFQATT, CDR2 SNEGSKA (reference sequence). The CDR3 runs to 14 residues. This CDR3 reads CSALQGAVNTEAFF. The CDR3 DNA sequence: TGCAGTGCGCTACAGGGGGCGGTGAACACTGAAGCTTTCTTT.

Points on this clonotype: Given a much more abundant clone one base away, this may be a read error. The rearrangement links TRBV7-2 to TRBJ2-5, with 7 bases that match TRBD2. The V segment lost 5 bases and the J segment 3 bases; nucleotides outside the gene matches: 6. The V gene's germline CDR1 is SGHTA and CDR2 FQGNSA. The CDR3 consists of 14 residues. Here the CDR3 DNA reads TGTGCCAGCAGCCGAAGCGGGGTTAAAGAGACCCAGTACTTC. Encoded protein: CASSRSGVKETQYF.

This chain joins TRBV7-2 and TRBJ2-5, with TRBD2 matching over 8 bases. The CDR3 has 17 amino acids. The germline gives CDR1 SGHTA, CDR2 FQGNSA. With V trimmed by 4 bases and J by 5 bases, 15 bases remained unmatched. The CDR3 here is CASSSPGLGLGGETQYF. DNA for the CDR3: TGTGCCAGCAGCTCGCCGGGACTAGGTTTAGGCGGGGAGACCCAGTACTTC.

The rearrangement uses TRBV15 and TRBJ2-7; 9 bases map to TRBD2. The germline CDR1 and CDR2 sequences are LNHNV and YYDKDF (reference sequence). The CDR3 sequence is 16 residues long. V shed 0 bases, J shed 7 bases, and the junction held 10 bases outside the gene matches. CDR3 in DNA: TGTGCCACCAGCAGAGAGCTCTCTAGCGGGGACGGGGAGCAGTACTTC. Its protein product is CATSRELSSGDGEQYF.